One sample yielded the 8 T cell receptor beta chains listed below, sequenced in a study of circulating CD8 cells and anti-PD-1 response in melanoma. Live CD3+CD8+TCRalphabeta+ cells were sorted into four subsets by PD-1 and/or TIGIT. Each library started from 15 ng of total RNA using the QIAseq Immune Repertoire TCR panel. TCRdb independently ran MiXCR on the reads; one entry per CDR3 protein. The sample carries about 990 distinct CDR3 sequences, 11% recorded once. This specimen was CD8+ T cells from PBMCs, taken at baseline or after one month of anti-PD-1 therapy (not recorded which). These receptors came from a human donor with melanoma.

This clonotype is judged large. The CDR3 coding sequence is TGCAGTGCTAGAGTAGGCCCCGTGGGGCCCGGAGTGGAGACCCAGTACTTC. Translating it yields CSARVGPVGPGVETQYF. V is TRBV20-1 and J is TRBJ2-5; D is perhaps TRBD1 (5 bases). Germline CDR1 is DFQATT and CDR2 is SNEGSKA (reference sequence). There are 17 residues in the CDR3. V lost 1 base, J lost 5 bases, and 23 bases lay in between.

By its share, this clonotype is medium-sized. CDR3 in amino acids: CASSQEVRGFDYEQYF. CDR3 coding DNA: TGCGCCAGCAGCCAAGAGGTTCGGGGTTTCGACTACGAGCAGTACTTC. This sequence joins TRBV4-3 and TRBJ2-7; tentative D call: TRBD2 (5 bases). This CDR3 is built from 16 residues. Germline-derived CDR1 and CDR2 are LGHNA and YSLEER. Deletions cut 0 bases from V and 3 bases from J, with 15 bases between.

Judged by abundance, this clonotype is large (0.1 to 1%). This chain connects TRBV5-4 to TRBJ2-4; TRBD1 agrees at 7 bases. The CDR3 extends over 14 amino acids. Trimming cost V 4 bases and J 2 bases; bases outside gene matches: 3. Germline V lookup: CDR1 SGHNT, CDR2 YYREEE (reference sequence). The CDR3 sequence is CASSLTGSKNIQYF. The DNA of the CDR3 is TGTGCCAGCAGCCTGACAGGGTCCAAAAACATTCAGTACTTC.

This clonotype was counted a few times. This sequence joins TRBV20-1 and TRBJ2-7; 9 nucleotides align to TRBD1. Germline V lookup: CDR1 DFQATT, CDR2 SNEGSKA (reference sequence). This CDR3 region has 12 residues. The V gene end was trimmed by 6 bases and the J gene end by 5 bases; junction bases not matched to a gene: 5. CDR3 bases: TGCAGTGCCACCGGACAGGGGAACGAGCAGTACTTC. It codes for CSATGQGNEQYF.

This chain uses TRBV29-1 with TRBJ2-7; TRBD2 agrees at 11 bases. Germline CDR1 and CDR2: SQVTM and ANQGSEA. V gave up 6 bases and J gave up 2 bases; unmatched junction bases: 6. The CDR3 length is 14 residues. The CDR3 region has the DNA TGCAGCGTCCCTGGGACTAGCGGTGCCTACGAGCAGTACTTC. Protein product: CSVPGTSGAYEQYF.

This clonotype is labeled as medium-sized. The chain combines TRBV5-8 with TRBJ2-7; 9 bases are a match to TRBD1. CDR1 and CDR2 from the germline V gene are SGHTS and YDEGEE. Germline trimming cut 4 bases from V and 7 bases from J; bases unmatched to any gene: 12. CDR3 size: 15 residues. Here the CDR3 DNA reads TGTGCCAGCAGCCCATGGACAGGGGTTGTGGGGGAGCAGTACTTC. Amino acid sequence: CASSPWTGVVGEQYF.

By share, this clonotype counts as medium-sized. This rearrangement joins TRBV4-3 to TRBJ2-5; D is ambiguous. The germline V gene has CDR1 LGHNA and CDR2 YSLEER. This CDR3 contains 15 residues. Between the trimmed V and J ends, which lost 2 bases and 5 bases, there was a span of 15 bases. CDR3 coding DNA: TGCGCCAGCAGCCAAATGGGGTACTTCGGGGAGACCCAGTACTTC. Translation gives CASSQMGYFGETQYF.

The J gene is TRBJ2-7, the V gene TRBV20-1; 11 bases are shared with TRBD1. CDR3 length: 14 amino acids. Germline V gives CDR1 DFQATT, CDR2 SNEGSKA (reference sequence). Trimming at V came to 6 bases and at J to 0 bases, leaving 4 bases not matched to a gene. DNA for the CDR3: TGCAGTGCCCCCGGACAGGGGGCCTCCTACGAGCAGTACTTC. It translates to CSAPGQGASYEQYF.